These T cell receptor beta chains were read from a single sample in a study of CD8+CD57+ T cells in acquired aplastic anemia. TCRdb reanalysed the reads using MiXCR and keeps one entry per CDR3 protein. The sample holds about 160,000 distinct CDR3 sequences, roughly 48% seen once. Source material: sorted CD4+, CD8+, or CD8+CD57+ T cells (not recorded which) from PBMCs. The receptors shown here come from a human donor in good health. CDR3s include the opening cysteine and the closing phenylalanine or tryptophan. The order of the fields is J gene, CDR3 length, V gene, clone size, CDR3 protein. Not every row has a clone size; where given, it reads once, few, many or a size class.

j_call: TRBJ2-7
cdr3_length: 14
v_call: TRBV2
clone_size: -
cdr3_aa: CASSGPARESEQYF

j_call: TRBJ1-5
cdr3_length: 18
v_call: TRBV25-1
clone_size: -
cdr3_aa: CASHYTGRMIKGNQPQHF

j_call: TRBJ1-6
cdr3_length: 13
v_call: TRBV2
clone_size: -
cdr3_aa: CATSAGGNSPLHF

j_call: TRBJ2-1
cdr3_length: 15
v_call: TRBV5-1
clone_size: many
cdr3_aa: CASSLEASGGNEQFF

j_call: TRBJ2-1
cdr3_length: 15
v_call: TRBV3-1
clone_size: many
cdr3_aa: CASSQDATGLDEQFF

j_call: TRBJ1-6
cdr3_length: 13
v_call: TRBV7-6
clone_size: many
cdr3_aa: CASSLDRNSPLHF

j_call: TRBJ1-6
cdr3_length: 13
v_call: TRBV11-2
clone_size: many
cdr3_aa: CATRGAKNSPLHF

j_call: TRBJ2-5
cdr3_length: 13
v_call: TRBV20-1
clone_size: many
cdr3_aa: CSARDFVGETQYF

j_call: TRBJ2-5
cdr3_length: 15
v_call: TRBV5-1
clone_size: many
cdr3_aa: CASSSPGTGEETQYF

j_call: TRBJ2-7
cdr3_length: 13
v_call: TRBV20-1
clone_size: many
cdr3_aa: CSARDLRGYEQYF

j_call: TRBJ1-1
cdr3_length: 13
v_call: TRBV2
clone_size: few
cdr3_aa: CASSASSNTEAFF

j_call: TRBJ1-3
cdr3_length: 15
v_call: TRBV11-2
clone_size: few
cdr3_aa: CASSPGLNSGNTIYF

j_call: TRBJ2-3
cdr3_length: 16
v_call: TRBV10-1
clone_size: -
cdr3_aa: CASSGLTSGKIDTQYF

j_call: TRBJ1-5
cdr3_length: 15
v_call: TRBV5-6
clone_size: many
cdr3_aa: CASSRTGGFNQPQHF

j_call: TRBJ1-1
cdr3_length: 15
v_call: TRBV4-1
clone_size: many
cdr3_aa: CASSQPIQSRTEAFF

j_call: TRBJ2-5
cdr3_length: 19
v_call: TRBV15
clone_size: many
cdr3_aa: CATSRDLARLAGVQETQYF

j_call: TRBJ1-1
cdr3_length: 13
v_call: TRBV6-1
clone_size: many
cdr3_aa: CASSDRGRSEAFF

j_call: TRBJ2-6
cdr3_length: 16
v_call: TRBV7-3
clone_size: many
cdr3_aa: CASSLVANSGANVLTF

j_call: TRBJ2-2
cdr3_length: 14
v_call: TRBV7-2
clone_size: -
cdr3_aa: CASCELTHTGELFF

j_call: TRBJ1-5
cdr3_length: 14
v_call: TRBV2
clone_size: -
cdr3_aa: CASSVQFRGQPQHF

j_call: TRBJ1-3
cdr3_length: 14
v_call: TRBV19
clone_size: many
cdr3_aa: CASSVQGPGNTIYF

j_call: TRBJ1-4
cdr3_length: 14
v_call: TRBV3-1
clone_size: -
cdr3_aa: CASSPQRPGEKLFF

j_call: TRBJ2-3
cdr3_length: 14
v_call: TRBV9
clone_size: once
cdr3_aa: CASSVDFNTDTQYF

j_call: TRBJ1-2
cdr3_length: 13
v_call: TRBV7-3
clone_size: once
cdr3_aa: CASSLSKNYGYTF

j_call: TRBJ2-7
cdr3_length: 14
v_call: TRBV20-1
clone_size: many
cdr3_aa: CSASPTSGIYEQYF

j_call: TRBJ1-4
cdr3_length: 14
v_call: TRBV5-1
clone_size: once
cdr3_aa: CASSRGDGSEKLFF

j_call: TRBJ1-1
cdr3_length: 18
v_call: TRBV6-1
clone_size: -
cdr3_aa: CASSEDARGLFKNTEAFF

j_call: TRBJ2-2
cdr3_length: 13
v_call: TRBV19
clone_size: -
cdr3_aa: CASSNLGTGELFF

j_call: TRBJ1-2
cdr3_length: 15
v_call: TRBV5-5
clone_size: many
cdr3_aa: CASSFAGQGHNGYTF

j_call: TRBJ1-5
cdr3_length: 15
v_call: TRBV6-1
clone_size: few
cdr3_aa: CASSADTFGNQPQHF

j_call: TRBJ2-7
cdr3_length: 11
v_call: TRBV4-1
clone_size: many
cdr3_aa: CASRDAYEQYF

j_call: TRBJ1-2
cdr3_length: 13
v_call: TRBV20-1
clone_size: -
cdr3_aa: CSARDWGDYGYTF

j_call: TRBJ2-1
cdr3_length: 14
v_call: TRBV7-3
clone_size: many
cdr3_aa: CASSLSPGVNEQFF

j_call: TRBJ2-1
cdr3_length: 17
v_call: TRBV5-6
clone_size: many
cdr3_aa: CASSFSPVARWDNEQFF

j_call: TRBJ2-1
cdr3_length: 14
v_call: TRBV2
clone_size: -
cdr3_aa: CASSVWSGPDEQFF

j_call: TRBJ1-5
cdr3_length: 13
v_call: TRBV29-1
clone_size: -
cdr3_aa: CSVEEQSNQPQHF

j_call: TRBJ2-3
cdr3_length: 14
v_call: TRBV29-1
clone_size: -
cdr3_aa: CSVGGGSITDTQYF

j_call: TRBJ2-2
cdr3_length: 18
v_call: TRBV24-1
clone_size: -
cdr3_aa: CATSDPNYGTSNTGELFF

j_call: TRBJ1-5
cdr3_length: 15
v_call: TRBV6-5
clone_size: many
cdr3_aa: CASSYSGQSNQPQHF

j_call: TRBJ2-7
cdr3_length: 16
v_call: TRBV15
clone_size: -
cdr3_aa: CATSRPKQEYPYEQYF

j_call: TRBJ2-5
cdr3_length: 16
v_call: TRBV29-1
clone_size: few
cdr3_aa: CSVEGTSGSMGETQYF

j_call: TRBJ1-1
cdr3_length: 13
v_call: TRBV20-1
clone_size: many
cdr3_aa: CSTSGHRNTKAFF

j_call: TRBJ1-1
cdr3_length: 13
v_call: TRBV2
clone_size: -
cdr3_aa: CASRTSENTEASF

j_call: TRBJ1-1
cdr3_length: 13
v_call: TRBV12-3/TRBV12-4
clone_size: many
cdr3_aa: CASSWDSYTEAFF

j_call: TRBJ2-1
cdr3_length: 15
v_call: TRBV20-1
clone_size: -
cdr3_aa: CSASPPRLVRNEQFF